This T cell receptor beta chain was retrieved from a study of T cell responses to AZD1222 COVID-19 vaccine. Remarks on this clone: Its antigen is unknown.

There are 14 residues in the CDR3. CDR1 SGHTA and CDR2 FQGNSA come from the germline V gene. The germline V and J ends were trimmed by 5 bases and 0 bases, with 9 bases remaining between them. Study-level results: Regions 160-218 and 743-854 dominated among vaccine-associated CD4 TCRs spanning spike.

The repertoire was sequenced with immunoSEQ multiplex PCR; TCRdb's copy has only in-frame clones and lacks some. The profile shows 95,000 to 150,000 clones, about nine tenths of them singletons. The chain is built from TRBV7-2 and TRBJ2-3; D remains unclear. The input for sequencing was peripheral blood, taken 28 days after the second AZD1222 dose. The source is an adult who received the AZD1222 COVID-19 vaccine. The CDR3 DNA follows: TGTGCCAGCAGCACGTCTGGAAGCACAGATACGCAGTATTTT. It specifies CASSTSGSTDTQYF.